The clone carrying this T cell receptor gamma chain has ten or more counts. Since a far larger clone is one base different, this is likely a read error. Within the sample, other DNA sequences also encode this same CDR3. TCRdb called clones from the multiplex PCR reads again using CATT. Of around 14,000 gamma-chain clones listed, around 1.5% are singletons. These data come from a study of γδ T cells in repeated Plasmodium falciparum infection. Overall study context: Malaria-naive adults were infected with P. falciparum NF54 four times over around 600 days. Each infection was followed by sampling at 21 days, plus baseline and some pre-infection draws.

Bulk repertoires came from Vgamma9/Vdelta2+ or Vdelta2-negative gammadelta T cells flow-sorted from PBMC. The germline gives CDR1 GITISATS, CDR2 ISYDGTV (reference sequence). The CDR3 has 12 amino acids. The receptor was derived from a pool of human donors (malaria-infected and uninfected, not separated). Sequences were obtained from gamma-delta T cells from blood. There is no J gene call, but TRGV9 is given as the V gene. CDR3 protein: CALWEVQTSELF. CDR3 DNA: TGTGCCTTGTGGGAGGTGCAAACTTCGGAGCTCTTT.